This T cell receptor (beta chain) was identified during a study of T cells after yellow fever vaccination (dated by TCRdb to between 2017 and 2020). Background on the whole study: The SMART-Seq v4 Ultra Low Input RNA kit was used to prepare libraries from fractions with low cell numbers. Bulk TCR alpha and beta repertoires were sequenced longitudinally to track T-cell clones before and after primary and booster YFV17D yellow fever vaccination. Two healthy male donors made up the cohort, one aged 18 to 29 years and the other aged 30 to 40 years. Bulk PBMC replicates and cell subsets were isolated from blood drawn at multiple timepoints before and after both primary and secondary immunization. Study-wide findings and limitations: The secondary T-cell response was found to be weaker but faster than the primary response, with a peak reached on day 5 rather than on day 15. Computational filtering was required because FACS-sorted repertoires could contain abundant contaminating clonotypes from the bulk population. A small fraction of clonotypes appeared in both the CD4 and CD8 compartments, likely as a result of convergent recombination. Most clones expanded after primary vaccination were re-detected after the booster (about 95% of CD4 and about 88% of CD8), suggesting broad memory maintenance. The study included only two donors, which limits how far the findings can be generalized.

The sequencer listed for this sample is Illumina NovaSeq 6000. TCR cDNA was made using 5'RACE template switching, a step that added a universal primer site and unique molecular identifiers. Priming for cDNA synthesis came from both the TCR alpha and TCR beta constant segments. Library amplification involved two PCR steps, and the second step added sample barcodes and sequencing adapters. Sequencing of the libraries was done on either Illumina HiSeq 2500 (2x100 bp) or NovaSeq (2x150 bp). The study's own analysis went as follows. Reads were demultiplexed and collapsed into UMI consensus sequences with MIGEC, and V(D)J alignment was performed with MiXCR. Vaccine-responding clonotypes were defined with edgeR using replicate PBMC samples, requiring FDR below 0.01 and a log2 fold change above 5 up to day 15. Each bulk clonotype was labeled CD4 or CD8 based on which sequenced repertoire, CD4 or CD8, contained the clonotype at higher abundance. The public reads were reanalyzed by TCRdb: fastp trimming at Q25, MiXCR alignment, in-frame beta chains only. Each entry is one CDR3 protein sequence, shown with its most common DNA and genes. None of the V and J calls come from the authors' own analysis; TCRdb made them. In all, the sample holds some 160,000 distinct CDR3 sequences, and around 9.3% of those were seen once. 35% to 40% of the sample belongs to the ten largest clones.

Turning to this clonotype: Its antigen target is currently unknown. No much larger clone is present one base from it, and per-base qualities are unavailable.

The treatment or condition label, as the study defines it: live attenuated yellow fever vaccine strain. A standard Ficoll-Paque protocol was used to isolate PBMCs from peripheral blood. CD4 and CD8 T-cell fractions were isolated with Dynabeads CD4 and CD8 positive selection kits. RNA was extracted with TriZol from bulk PBMCs, CD4 and CD8 fractions, and dextramer-positive and dextramer-negative fractions. From its cysteine to its phenylalanine, the CDR3 spans 16 amino acids. The CDR3 DNA has 48 bases and is translated from base 1. V lost 5 bases and J lost 9 bases, and the count of bases not matched to a germline gene is 14. Looking up the germline V gene yields CDR1 MNHNS and CDR2 SASEGT.

Sequencing was performed on CD8+ T cells sorted from PBMCs, taken 45 days after the yellow fever booster vaccination. The receptor's source is a young man who received the YFV17D yellow fever vaccine. This chain is built from TRBV6-1 and TRBJ2-1, with 9 junctional bases fitting TRBD2. The CDR3 has the sequence CASSNTIAGGLREQFF. The nucleotides are TGTGCCAGCAGTAATACTATCGCGGGGGGGCTTCGTGAGCAGTTCTTC.